The rows below give T cell receptor beta chains drawn from one sample of a study of blood T cell repertoires in COVID-19. Data came from immunoSEQ multiplex PCR; TCRdb stores just in-frame clones and leaves some out. The sample yields approximately 40,000 clones, about 90% seen once. The source material was peripheral blood. The receptors originated from a man in his 60s with acute or convalescent COVID-19. Each CDR3 is given with its conserved first and last residue. The D gene is left open where the match is weak. Clone size, where shown, is once, few, many, or a class for clones that have expanded.

j_call v_call clone_size d_call cdr3_length cdr3_nt cdr3_aa
TRBJ1-1 TRBV11-2 - TRBD1 17 TGTGCCAGCAGCTCAACCCGCTGGACAGGGGGGGCCACTGAAGCTTTCTTT CASSSTRWTGGATEAFF
TRBJ2-1 TRBV5-6 - TRBD2 18 TGTGCCAGCAGCGTTCTTCCCGGGACTAGCGGGATGATAAATGAGCAGTTCTTC CASSVLPGTSGMINEQFF
TRBJ2-1 TRBV27 - - 15 TGTGCCAGCATTGACCTGTCTAGACCCTACAATGAGCAGTTCTTC CASIDLSRPYNEQFF
TRBJ2-2 TRBV19 - - 16 TGTGCCAGTAGTATAGTAGGGGGAGATGGGCCCGGGGAGCTGTTTTTT CASSIVGGDGPGELFF
TRBJ1-1 TRBV18 once TRBD1 16 TGTGCCAGCTCACCACTTGAACAGGGGGGAAACACTGAAGCTTTCTTT CASSPLEQGGNTEAFF
TRBJ2-7 TRBV5-6 - TRBD2 16 TGTGCCAGCAGCCCGGAGTGGTCTAGCGGCTCCTACGAGCAGTACTTC CASSPEWSSGSYEQYF
TRBJ1-6 TRBV28 - - 14 TGTGCCAGCGCCCCGACAGGCCTCGGAAGGGCCCTCCACTTT CASAPTGLGRALHF
TRBJ1-3 TRBV2 - TRBD1 17 TGTGCCAGCAGTGAACCCGACAGGGCCCTCTCTGGAAACACCATATATTTT CASSEPDRALSGNTIYF
TRBJ1-4 TRBV5-1 - - 15 TGCGCCAGCAGCCCGTCTCAGGGTTTTGGTGAAAAACTGTTTTTT CASSPSQGFGEKLFF
TRBJ1-2 TRBV9 - TRBD1 13 TGTGCCAGCAGCCCGGACAGGAACTATGGCTACACCTTC CASSPDRNYGYTF
TRBJ2-1 TRBV28 - TRBD2 11 TGTGCCAGCAGTTTAGCGGGAGATCAGTTCTTC CASSLAGDQFF
TRBJ2-3 TRBV10-1 - TRBD2 15 TGCGCCAGCAGTGAGTCGGGAGGGAAGGGGGATACGCAGTATTTT CASSESGGKGDTQYF
TRBJ1-2 TRBV19 few - 15 TGTGCCAGTAGTATAGTAGGCAGGGGAAACTATGGCTACACCTTC CASSIVGRGNYGYTF
TRBJ1-6 TRBV9 - - 16 TGTGCCAGCAGCGAACGACAACAGGGATGGGGATCACCCCTCCACTTT CASSERQQGWGSPLHF
TRBJ1-2 TRBV4-2 - - 15 TGTGCCAGCAGCCAGCCCGGGACACAGAACTATGGCTACACCTTC CASSQPGTQNYGYTF
TRBJ2-2 TRBV7-9 - TRBD2 16 TGTGCCAGCAGCACCGGGACTAGCGGAGACACCGGGGAGCTGTTTTTT CASSTGTSGDTGELFF
TRBJ2-1 TRBV6-1 - - 18 TGTGCCAGCAGTGAAAGGTTGCGGGTAAGCTCAACCTACAATGAGCAGTTCTTC CASSERLRVSSTYNEQFF
TRBJ2-3 TRBV5-4 - - 15 TGTGCCAGCAAGATTGTGGGAGGAAGCACAGATACGCAGTATTTT CASKIVGGSTDTQYF
TRBJ2-5 TRBV19 - TRBD1 15 TGTGCCAGTAGTATCTCAGCCGGGGACAGGGGGACCCAGTACTTC CASSISAGDRGTQYF
TRBJ2-2 TRBV5-1 once - 15 TGCGCCAGCAGCCCCGGAGGAACCTCGACCGGGGAGCTGTTTTTT CASSPGGTSTGELFF
TRBJ1-6 TRBV25-1 - - 14 TGTGCCAGCAGAAAAGACACACATAATTCACCCCTCCACTTT CASRKDTHNSPLHF
TRBJ2-2 TRBV10-3 - TRBD1 19 TGTGCCATCAATAGGGACAGGGGGCGCGATAGTGGCGTTCCCGGGGAGCTGTTTTTT CAINRDRGRDSGVPGELFF
TRBJ2-7 TRBV20-1 - - 15 TGCAGTGCTAGTGGCAGGGGAGTGACCCCCTACGAGCAGTACTTC CSASGRGVTPYEQYF
TRBJ2-5 TRBV5-6 - TRBD2 17 TGTGCCAGCAGCTTCACGGGACTAGCGGGAGGAGACGAGACCCAGTACTTC CASSFTGLAGGDETQYF
TRBJ2-7 TRBV2 once TRBD2 14 TGTGCCAGCAGAGGGACTAGCGGGAGAAACGAGCAGTACTTC CASRGTSGRNEQYF
TRBJ2-5 TRBV5-1 once - 12 TGCGCCAGCGGCAGGGATGGGGAGACCCAGTACTTC CASGRDGETQYF
TRBJ2-7 TRBV6-7 - TRBD2 14 TGTGCCAGCAGCCACCTAGCGGGAGGCTACGAGCAGTACTTC CASSHLAGGYEQYF
TRBJ1-6 TRBV4-2 - - 17 TGTGCCAGCAGCCAAGATTCTGACCCGAGGAACATCGCGGCCCTCCACTTT CASSQDSDPRNIAALHF
TRBJ2-1 TRBV7-2 - - 16 TGTGCCAGCAGCCCGGTGTGGGGGGGCGCTTACAATGAGCAGTTCTTC CASSPVWGGAYNEQFF
TRBJ2-2 TRBV19 - TRBD1 13 TGTGCCACGGGACAGGGACACACCGGGGAGCTGTTTTTT CATGQGHTGELFF
TRBJ2-7 TRBV7-6 - - 12 TGTGCCAGCAGCCCCGGTAGCTACGAGCAGTACTTC CASSPGSYEQYF
TRBJ2-7 TRBV2 - - 11 TGTGCCAGCAGGCTAGAGGGCGAGCAGTACTTC CASRLEGEQYF
TRBJ2-2 TRBV25-1 - - 12 TGTGCCAGCAATAGAGACACCGGGGAGCTGTTTTTT CASNRDTGELFF
TRBJ2-7 TRBV9 - TRBD2 15 TGTGCCAGCAGCAGAACTAGCGGGATAACCTACGAGCAGTACTTC CASSRTSGITYEQYF
TRBJ1-6 TRBV6-4 - - 14 TGTGCCAGCAGTGAGGTCTTCGGGAATTCACCCCTCCACTTT CASSEVFGNSPLHF
TRBJ2-7 TRBV25-1 few - 17 TGTGCCAGCAGTGAATATCGCGGGGCCCTAAGCTCCTACGAGCAGTACTTC CASSEYRGALSSYEQYF
TRBJ1-3 TRBV5-1 - - 14 TGCGCCAGCAGCTTGGGACAGTCTGGAAACACCATATATTTT CASSLGQSGNTIYF
TRBJ1-1 TRBV7-9 once TRBD1 14 TGTGCCAGCAGGCCTGGACAGGGTCGCTCTGAAGCTTTCTTT CASRPGQGRSEAFF
TRBJ1-6 TRBV11-3 - - 13 TGTGCCAGCAGCTACAGGGATGGTTCACCCCTCCACTTT CASSYRDGSPLHF
TRBJ2-1 TRBV18 - TRBD2 15 TGTGCCAGCTCACCAGGCGGGGGGCTGTACAATGAGCAGTTCTTC CASSPGGGLYNEQFF
TRBJ2-5 TRBV2 - TRBD1 15 TGTGCCAGCAGTGCACTTGGACAGGGCCAAGAGACCCAGTACTTC CASSALGQGQETQYF
TRBJ2-1 TRBV10-1 - - 14 TGCGCCAGCAGTGAGACAGGGAATTACAATGAGCAGTTCTTC CASSETGNYNEQFF
TRBJ2-5 TRBV11-3 - - 16 TGTGCCAGCAGCTTAGGGACGGTTGGAGGGGAAGAGACCCAGTACTTC CASSLGTVGGEETQYF
TRBJ2-1 TRBV7-2 - - 15 TGTGCCAGCAGCTTAGCGGGAGGACTAAACAATGAGCAGTTCTTC CASSLAGGLNNEQFF
TRBJ1-1 TRBV5-1 - - 14 TGCGCCAGCAGCCCTCGGGACACGTACACTGAAGCTTTCTTT CASSPRDTYTEAFF
TRBJ1-1 TRBV24-1 - - 15 TGTGCCACCAGTGACCCTAAACAGGGGAACACTGAAGCTTTCTTT CATSDPKQGNTEAFF
TRBJ2-4 TRBV19 - TRBD2 15 TGTGCCAGTACCCCGGGTAGCGGGAGATCATACATTCAGTACTTC CASTPGSGRSYIQYF
TRBJ1-2 TRBV27 - - 15 TGTGCCAGCAGTAGGGCCGGGACACAAAACTATGGCTACACCTTC CASSRAGTQNYGYTF
TRBJ1-5 TRBV7-8 - - 15 TGTGCCAGCAGCCCCGAGTTCGGGGGCAATCAGCCCCAGCATTTT CASSPEFGGNQPQHF
TRBJ2-2 TRBV5-1 few - 14 TGCGCCAGCATGGTGGGAGTCATAAGCGGGGAGCTGTTTTTT CASMVGVISGELFF
TRBJ2-1 TRBV27 - TRBD2 14 TGTGCCAGCAGTTTCGGGCGGGAGGGAAATGAGCAGTTCTTC CASSFGREGNEQFF
TRBJ2-7 TRBV18 - TRBD1 15 TGTGCCAGCTCAACTACAGGGGGTCCTTCCTACGAGCAGTACTTC CASSTTGGPSYEQYF
TRBJ2-5 TRBV7-9 - TRBD2 14 TGTGCCAGCAGCCGGACTAGCGCTCAAGAGACCCAGTACTTC CASSRTSAQETQYF
TRBJ2-5 TRBV24-1 - - 16 TGTGCCACCAGTGACCAACAGGGGGGGAGAAAAGAGACCCAGTACTTC CATSDQQGGRKETQYF